The 31 T cell receptor beta chains given below trace back to one sample, sequenced in a study of cytotoxic CD8 clonotypes in ibrutinib-treated CLL (dated by TCRdb to the early 2020s). Interpreted using the paper, the time point label stands for: around 2 years on ibrutinib. To prepare the library, the immunoSEQ multiplex PCR assay was applied. Held by TCRdb, this immuneACCESS table contains in-frame sequences only and omits some clones. Under half of the omission traces to an unresolved V gene where checked; the cause of the rest is unknown. The sample table shows some 100,000 clones, and approximately 58% are seen once. Together, the top ten hold 30% to 45% of the sample. The specimen comprised PBMCs, sampled after 24 months of ibrutinib treatment. Source of these receptors: a human donor with chronic lymphocytic leukemia.

The chain combines TRBV19 with TRBJ2-3, with TRBD2 matching over 12 bases. Trimming at V came to 6 bases and at J to 6 bases, leaving 1 base not matched to a gene. Germline V gene data show CDR1 as LNHDA and CDR2 as SQIVND (reference sequence). CDR3 length: 13 amino acids. The CDR3 spells CASRTSGGDTQYF. CDR3 bases: TGTGCCAGTAGAACTAGCGGGGGGGATACGCAGTATTTT.

This chain joins TRBV18 and TRBJ2-1, with D hard to call. This CDR3 has 11 amino acids. Trimming stripped 6 bases from V and 8 bases from J, with 8 bases between. Germline V gene lookup returns CDR1 KGHSH and CDR2 LQKENI. This CDR3 is CASSPKDEQFF. The DNA of the CDR3 is TGTGCCAGCTCGCCTAAGGATGAGCAGTTCTTC. Full variable domain (missing parts from reference TRBV18 and TRBJ2-1): NAGVMQNPRHLVRRRGQEARLRCSPMKGHSHVYWYRQLPEEGLKFMVYLQKENIIDESGMPKERFSAEFPKEGPSILRIQQVVRGDSAAYFCASSPKDEQFFGPGTRLTVL.

V usage is TRBV18 and J usage is TRBJ1-1; TRBD1 agrees at 8 bases. Unmatched junction bases numbered 6, after V lost 6 bases and J lost 6 bases. There are 13 residues in the CDR3. Germline V gene data show CDR1 as KGHSH and CDR2 as LQKENI. Written as DNA, the CDR3 is TGTGCCAGCTCGAGGCAGGGGGCACCTGAAGCTTTCTTT. Encoded protein: CASSRQGAPEAFF.

This clone was counted once. The chain recombines TRBV27 with TRBJ2-6, with 8 bases fitting TRBD2. The CDR3 is 18 residues long. The germline V gene has CDR1 MNHEY and CDR2 SMNVEV (reference sequence). Trimming cost V 5 bases and J 0 bases; bases outside gene matches: 9. The CDR3 DNA sequence: TGTGCCAGCAGTCGCCCCCCCCTAGCGGGCTCTGGGGCCAACGTCCTGACTTTC. This codes for CASSRPPLAGSGANVLTF.

V gene TRBV18 combines with J gene TRBJ2-7; 7 bases align to TRBD1. The CDR3 has 14 residues. Germline CDR1 and CDR2: KGHSH and LQKENI. The trim removed 6 bases at V and 0 bases at J, leaving 5 bases unmatched. DNA for the CDR3: TGTGCCAGCTCCCCTCGGGACAGCTCCTACGAGCAGTACTTC. Residues: CASSPRDSSYEQYF.

The count of this clone is one. This chain joins TRBV30 and TRBJ2-4; possible D gene TRBD1, 6 bases. V gave up 3 bases and J gave up 0 bases, with 9 bases separating them. The CDR3 runs 14 residues. The germline gives CDR1 GTSNPN, CDR2 SVGIG (reference sequence). As DNA, the CDR3 is TGTGCCTGGAGCCCAGGGGTAGCCAAAAACATTCAGTACTTC. Its translation: CAWSPGVAKNIQYF. The full variable domain, its missing parts supplied by reference TRBV30 and TRBJ2-4, is SQTIHQWPATLVQPVGSPLSLECTVEGTSNPNLYWYRQAAGRGLQLLFYSVGIGQISSEVPQNLSASRPQDRQFILSSKKLLLSDSGFYLCAWSPGVAKNIQYFGAGTRLSVL.

This chain uses TRBV6-6 with TRBJ2-7; 8 bases are a match to TRBD1. V trimming: 8 bases; J trimming: 3 bases; junction bases outside the gene matches: 9. This CDR3 comprises 14 residues. Germline V gene lookup returns CDR1 MNHNY and CDR2 SVGAGI (reference sequence). In DNA form, the CDR3 reads TGTGCCAGCTCAGATCCAGGGGGCCTCTACGAGCAGTACTTC. Translated: CASSDPGGLYEQYF.

J is TRBJ2-3 and V is TRBV9; 9 nucleotides align to TRBD2. The CDR3 is made up of 14 amino acids. The germline CDR1 and CDR2 sequences are SGDLS and YYNGEE. The junction had 3 bases not matched to a gene; V was cut back by 4 bases and J by 3 bases. DNA for the CDR3: TGTGCCAGCAGCCTAGCGGGGAGAACAGATACGCAGTATTTT. The encoded protein is CASSLAGRTDTQYF.

The chain combines TRBV7-9 with TRBJ2-5, with TRBD1 identical over 7 bases. CDR1 is SEHNR and CDR2 is FQNEAQ in the germline V gene (reference sequence). The CDR3 has 16 amino acids. With 5 bases clipped from V and 0 bases from J, the junction kept 9 bases outside the gene matches. This chain's CDR3 is CASSPATGTYQETQYF. The DNA of the CDR3 is TGTGCCAGCAGCCCCGCGACAGGGACGTACCAAGAGACCCAGTACTTC.

The chain joins TRBV7-3 to TRBJ2-2; 11 bases align to TRBD2. This CDR3 region has 19 residues. The V segment lost 5 bases and the J segment 0 bases; nucleotides outside the gene matches: 11. Germline CDR1 is SGHTA and CDR2 is FQGTGA. This CDR3 is CASSPRRLAGGTNTGELFF. The CDR3, as DNA: TGTGCCAGCAGCCCCCGTCGGCTAGCGGGGGGAACGAACACCGGGGAGCTGTTTTTT.

V usage is TRBV6-1 and J usage is TRBJ1-5; possible D gene TRBD1, 5 bases. Germline CDR1 and CDR2: MNHNS and SASEGT. The CDR3 has 13 amino acids. Trimming took off 2 bases at V and 7 bases at J, with 9 bases between the two ends. The DNA for the CDR3 is TGTGCCAGCAGTGAAATCGGGGGGCAGCCCCAGCATTTT. It encodes CASSEIGGQPQHF.

In this sample, this clone turned up a few times. V usage is TRBV5-6 and J usage is TRBJ1-1; D gene uncertain. Trimming stripped 1 base from V and 5 bases from J, with 6 bases between. The CDR3 runs to 12 residues. CDR1 is SGHDT and CDR2 is YYEEEE in the germline V gene. The CDR3 sequence: CASSLSPTEAFF. The CDR3 nucleotides are TGTGCCAGCAGCTTGTCTCCGACTGAAGCTTTCTTT.

This rearrangement joins TRBV6-1 to TRBJ2-1; D is perhaps TRBD1 (6 bases). V lost 6 bases to trimming and J lost 1 base, with 13 bases between them. The germline V gene encodes CDR1 MNHNS and CDR2 SASEGT. The CDR3 is made up of 15 amino acids. The CDR3 here is CASRSGVGSYNEQFF. CDR3 nucleotides: TGTGCCAGCAGGTCAGGGGTCGGGTCCTACAATGAGCAGTTCTTC.

The chain is built from TRBV30 and TRBJ1-1; TRBD1 is a possible D gene (6 bases). The CDR3 extends over 14 amino acids. Germline CDR1 and CDR2: GTSNPN and SVGIG (reference sequence). Trimming cost V 7 bases and J 1 base, with 16 bases left between them. In DNA, the CDR3 is TGTGCCTCAGTGGGGGGGCAGGGGAACACTGAAGCTTTCTTT. This translates into CASVGGQGNTEAFF.

This clone has a handful of counts. CDR3 sequence: CASSTGALGLYGYTF. The DNA of the CDR3 is TGTGCCAGCAGCACCGGGGCCTTGGGGTTATATGGCTACACCTTC. V is TRBV5-4 and J is TRBJ1-2, with TRBD1 as a possible D gene (5 bases). From germline, CDR1 is SGHNT and CDR2 YYREEE (reference sequence). Trimming cost V 4 bases and J 5 bases, with 18 bases left between them. This CDR3 contains 15 residues.

This clone turned up a few times. The J gene is TRBJ2-7, the V gene TRBV5-4; 7 bases agree with TRBD1. Germline CDR1 reads SGHNT; CDR2 reads YYREEE (reference sequence). The CDR3 loop spans 16 amino acids. Trimming removed 0 bases from V and 0 bases from J; junction bases left unmatched: 6. CDR3 in DNA: TGTGCCAGCAGCTTGGGCCGGACAGGATTCTCCTACGAGCAGTACTTC. The encoded protein is CASSLGRTGFSYEQYF.

The V gene is TRBV2, the J gene TRBJ2-7, with 9 bases aligning to TRBD2. The J segment lost 2 bases and the V segment lost 4 bases, leaving 6 bases of the junction unmatched. Per germline, CDR1 SNHLY and CDR2 FYNNEI. There are 15 residues in the CDR3. DNA for the CDR3: TGTGCCAGCAGTGGACTAGCGGTGCCCACCTACGAGCAGTACTTC. This translates into CASSGLAVPTYEQYF.

The chain combines TRBV6-5 with TRBJ2-1, with TRBD2 as a possible D gene (5 bases). The CDR3 is 13 amino acids. CDR1 and CDR2 from the germline V gene are MNHEY and SVGAGI. Trimming removed 2 bases at V and 9 bases at J, with 11 bases between. The CDR3 spells CASSYIGVIEQFF. CDR3 bases: TGTGCCAGCAGTTACATCGGGGTAATTGAGCAGTTCTTC.

V is TRBV29-1 and J is TRBJ1-4, with TRBD1 matching 8 bases. V shed 6 bases, J shed 7 bases, and the junction held 7 bases outside the gene matches. CDR1 and CDR2 (germline): SQVTM, ANQGSEA. The CDR3 is 13 residues long. The CDR3 DNA follows: TGCAGCGTCGCTCAGGGGGCAGGTGAAAAACTGTTTTTT. Amino acids: CSVAQGAGEKLFF.

This clone has at least ten counts. V gene TRBV6-6 combines with J gene TRBJ2-3; 7 bases align to TRBD1. Germline assignment: CDR1 MNHNY and CDR2 SVGAGI (reference sequence). CDR3 length: 15 residues. With V trimmed by 6 bases and J by 4 bases, 10 bases remained unmatched. For the CDR3, the DNA is TGTGCCAGCAGGAATACAGGGGTGGTTGCAGATACGCAGTATTTT. The encoded protein is CASRNTGVVADTQYF.

This sequence joins TRBV9 and TRBJ1-2, with TRBD1 matching over 11 bases. Germline assignment: CDR1 SGDLS and CDR2 YYNGEE. CDR3 length equals 15 residues. V was pared by 5 bases and J by 3 bases, with 6 bases of the junction left unmatched. The chain's CDR3 is CASRPGQGVDYGYTF. The DNA for the CDR3 is TGTGCCAGCAGACCGGGACAGGGGGTCGACTATGGCTACACCTTC.

This clone showed up just a few times. This chain links TRBV29-1 with TRBJ2-7; weak D call: TRBD1 (6 bases). V gave up 3 bases and J gave up 0 bases, with 9 bases separating them. The CDR3 extends over 13 amino acids. Per the germline V gene, CDR1 is SQVTM and CDR2 is ANQGSEA. The CDR3 DNA reads as TGCAGCGTTGACAAACAGGGCTCCTACGAGCAGTACTTC. Amino acids: CSVDKQGSYEQYF.

The chain links TRBV2 to TRBJ2-5; possibly TRBD1 for D (5 bases). The V and J ends lost 7 bases and 3 bases respectively, with 9 bases between them. Germline-derived CDR1 and CDR2 are SNHLY and FYNNEI. The CDR3 sequence is 12 residues long. The CDR3: CASKIGEETQYF. CDR3 coding DNA: TGTGCCAGCAAGATAGGGGAAGAGACCCAGTACTTC.

The gene calls are TRBV21-1 and TRBJ1-2; the table's D call of TRBD1 was not tested on the DNA. TRBV21-1 has pseudogene status. The length of the CDR3 is 14 residues. The CDR3 is CASSKAQTLYGYTF. The CDR3 nucleotides read TGTGCCAGCAGCAAAGCGCAGACACTTTATGGCTACACCTTC.

This chain joins TRBV7-8 and TRBJ2-2; D tentatively reads TRBD1 or TRBD2 (7 bases each). V gave up 4 bases and J gave up 6 bases, with 12 bases separating them. The germline gives CDR1 SGHVS, CDR2 FQNEAQ. This CDR3 is 14 amino acids long. CDR3 coding DNA: TGTGCCAGCAGCTCGCAGGGGGGGGCCGGGGAGCTGTTTTTT. Translating gives CASSSQGGAGELFF.

The chain couples TRBV19 to TRBJ1-6; 8 nucleotides agree with TRBD1. The V segment lost 3 bases and the J segment 7 bases; nucleotides outside the gene matches: 5. The CDR3 is 15 residues long. Germline V CDR1 and CDR2: LNHDA, SQIVND (reference sequence). CDR3 residues: CASSIGTGNNSPLHF. CDR3 bases: TGTGCCAGTAGTATTGGGACAGGTAACAATTCACCCCTCCACTTT.

The sample holds one count of this clone. The V call is TRBV19, the J call TRBJ2-1; 9 bases fit TRBD1. Germline V CDR1 and CDR2: LNHDA, SQIVND (reference sequence). This CDR3 comprises 16 residues. Trimming at V came to 0 bases and at J to 7 bases, leaving 7 bases not matched to a gene. The CDR3 coding sequence is TGTGCCAGTAGTATAGATGGGACAGGGCGAGGTAATGAGCAGTTCTTC. Amino acids: CASSIDGTGRGNEQFF.

A few counts support this clone. The V call is TRBV18, the J call TRBJ2-5; TRBD2 might be the D (6 bases). In germline, CDR1 is KGHSH, CDR2 LQKENI. V was clipped by 0 bases and J by 5 bases, with 10 bases between them. CDR3 length: 14 amino acids. This CDR3 reads CASSPPTGDETQYF. The CDR3 DNA sequence: TGTGCCAGCTCACCACCGACGGGGGACGAGACCCAGTACTTC.

This clone has just a few counts. The chain employs TRBV29-1 and TRBJ1-6; TRBD1 might be the D (5 bases). This CDR3 has 13 residues. V shed 1 base and J shed 10 bases, with 11 bases lying between them. In germline, CDR1 is SQVTM, CDR2 ANQGSEA. DNA of the CDR3: TGCAGCGTTGAAGTGGGGGAAGGCTCACCCCTCCACTTT. Its translation is CSVEVGEGSPLHF.

In this sample, this clone turned up once. The genes are TRBV27 and TRBJ2-1; 12 positions match TRBD2. The CDR3 has 16 residues. Germline assignment: CDR1 MNHEY and CDR2 SMNVEV (reference sequence). V shed 7 bases, J shed 2 bases, and the junction held 6 bases outside the gene matches. CDR3: CASTGLAGGPYNEQFF. CDR3 in DNA: TGTGCCAGCACGGGACTAGCGGGTGGGCCCTACAATGAGCAGTTCTTC.

The V call is TRBV7-8, the J call TRBJ2-5; the D gene is possibly TRBD2 (5 bases). This CDR3 has 15 amino acids. CDR1 SGHVS and CDR2 FQNEAQ come from the germline V gene. With 0 bases removed from V and 4 bases from J, the gap between germline ends came to 12 bases. The CDR3 bases are TGTGCCAGCAGCTTAGCGCTAACTGGAGGAGAGACCCAGTACTTC. This codes for CASSLALTGGETQYF.